Below, one T cell receptor beta chain is given with its context. This clone came up a few times. The target of this receptor is not known. No much larger clone is present one base from it, and per-base qualities are unavailable. The sample is drawn from a study of beta chain features in type 1 diabetes (dated by TCRdb to the late 2010s). For the wider study: No differences in mean age, gender distribution, total cell number or subset yield were found between patients and healthy donors. Naive and central memory subsets were obtained from all 30 or so donors, but regulatory and stem cell-like memory subsets were isolated from only 8 patients and roughly eight healthy donors. A total of 85 million to 110 million sorted cells were examined across all samples, and RNA yield correlated strongly with the number of cells per subset. The study compared TCRB repertoires of sorted circulating CD4+ T cell subsets between recently diagnosed type 1 diabetes patients and matched healthy donors. Results and caveats for the whole study, not just this receptor: Because cDNA rather than genomic DNA was sequenced, highly expressing activated cells could have been over-represented, although no difference in activation and CD3 levels was found between groups. PCR may preferentially amplify shorter templates, but because patient and control samples were amplified and corrected together, any resulting skew would affect both groups equally. In all four CD4+ subsets, TCRB CDR3 length was moderately but significantly shorter in type 1 diabetes patients. HLA sub-analyses involved small numbers of individuals, so any influence of HLA type on TCRB rearrangement remained unresolved. Naive, central memory and regulatory TCRB repertoires appeared to be more similar among patients than among healthy donors. At VDJ recombination sites, patients with type 1 diabetes made fewer insertions and deleted more nucleotides, a pattern implying thymic rearrangement abnormalities.

From each donor, a single peripheral blood sample of about 120 mL on average was drawn into heparinised tubes. A BD FACSAria II was used to sort naive, central memory, regulatory and stem cell-like memory CD4+ T cells with a panel that included CD45RO, CCR7, CD25, CD127, CD95 and CD27. Every sorted population had a purity above 95%. PBMCs were separated immediately by Lymphoprep density gradient centrifugation and were stained directly, without being cultured. Samples were stained and sorted in pairs, with one healthy donor and one patient per experiment, so that batch effects were minimized. The High Capacity cDNA Reverse Transcription Kit was used to reverse transcribe all of the isolated RNA, meaning that expressed TCRB transcripts were what got sequenced. Naive, central memory and regulatory T cell samples underwent deep immunoSEQ sequencing, averaging about 3.57 million total reads per sample. After sorted cells were lysed in RLT buffer, RNA was extracted with DNase-treated RNeasy Micro or Mini kits, with the choice depending on cell number. To prevent cross-contamination, each cell subset was processed individually, whereas patient and healthy donor samples were processed jointly. The immunoSEQ multiplex PCR was used to amplify TCRB sequences from cDNA, yielding 87-bp fragments that span the CDR3 region. Sequencing of the amplicons was performed on the Illumina HiSeq platform. Turning to the authors' computational methods: PCR bias was corrected computationally using synthetic template baselines, and reads within Hamming distance 2 were collapsed, with unmergeable singletons discarded. Reads were aligned against IMGT so that V, D and J genes, CDR3 length and insertions or deletions at six rearrangement sites could be assigned. Within each subset, clonotype counts were normalized to sorted cell number, and only after that were true diversity and Gini coefficients computed with the tcR R package. Repertoire sharing was quantified using the overlap coefficient calculated on TCRB nucleotide sequences. Out-of-frame TCRB sequences from naive cells were analyzed to stand in for the pre-selection repertoire. The table comes from immuneACCESS by way of TCRdb, which keeps in-frame sequences with V and J called. Part of the clones is missing from these tables; in studies checked, under half for an unresolved V gene and the rest for unknown reasons. The V and J calls and clone size come from that table; D and trimming were worked out from the DNA. Across this sample there are more than 550,000 clones, with 11% to 15% seen only once. The ten largest make up approximately 0.043% of the sample.

Taken from the germline V gene, the CDR1 and CDR2 loops are SQVTM and ANQGSEA. The junction shows trimming of 6 bases on V and 2 bases on J, and the gene matches do not reach 6 bases of it. The CDR3 runs 13 residues from the cysteine to the phenylalanine. The CDR3 DNA has 39 bases and is translated from base 1. This receptor chain uses TRBV29-1 and TRBJ2-7; TRBD2 fits 8 bases in the junction. The TCR was taken from a man in his late teens or twenties with type 1 diabetes. The sequenced material came from naive CD4+ T cells from blood. Explained via the paper, the cell subset or site label denotes: true naive CD4+ T cells. The DNA reads TGCAGCGTGATAGCGGGGCGGCCCTACGAGCAGTACTTC. This translates into CSVIAGRPYEQYF.